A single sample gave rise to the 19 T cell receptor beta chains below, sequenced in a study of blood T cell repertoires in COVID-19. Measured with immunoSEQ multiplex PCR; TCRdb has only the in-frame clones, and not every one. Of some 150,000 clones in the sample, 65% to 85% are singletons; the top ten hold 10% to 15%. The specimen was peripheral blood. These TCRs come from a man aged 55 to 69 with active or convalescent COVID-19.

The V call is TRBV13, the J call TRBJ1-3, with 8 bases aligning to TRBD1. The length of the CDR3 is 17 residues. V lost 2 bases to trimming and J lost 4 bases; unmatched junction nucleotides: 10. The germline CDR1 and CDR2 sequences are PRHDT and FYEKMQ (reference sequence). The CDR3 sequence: CASSLLDRVLSGNTIYF. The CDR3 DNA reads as TGTGCCAGCAGCTTACTGGACAGGGTTTTATCGGGAAACACCATATATTTT.

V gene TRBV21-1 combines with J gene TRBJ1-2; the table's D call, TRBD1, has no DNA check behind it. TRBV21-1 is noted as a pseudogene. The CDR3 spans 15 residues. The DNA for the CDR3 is TGTGCCAGCACCCCTTTTGTGGGACAGGGGGATGGCTACACCTTC. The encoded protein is CASTPFVGQGDGYTF.

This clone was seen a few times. The DNA for the CDR3 is TGTGCCAGTAGTATCGGACAAACTACCGGAAACACCATATATTTT. Protein product: CASSIGQTTGNTIYF. The rearrangement joins TRBV19 to TRBJ1-3, with D possibly being TRBD1 (5 bases). Germline V gene sequence: CDR1 LNHDA, CDR2 SQIVND (reference sequence). This CDR3 has 15 amino acids. V was pared by 3 bases and J by 4 bases, with 13 bases between.

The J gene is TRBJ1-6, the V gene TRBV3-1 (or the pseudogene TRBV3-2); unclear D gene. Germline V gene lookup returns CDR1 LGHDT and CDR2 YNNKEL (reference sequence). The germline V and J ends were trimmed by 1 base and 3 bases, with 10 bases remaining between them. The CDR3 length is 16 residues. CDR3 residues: CASSQGPGGYNSPLHF. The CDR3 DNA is TGTGCCAGCAGCCAAGGCCCCGGAGGCTATAATTCACCCCTCCACTTT.

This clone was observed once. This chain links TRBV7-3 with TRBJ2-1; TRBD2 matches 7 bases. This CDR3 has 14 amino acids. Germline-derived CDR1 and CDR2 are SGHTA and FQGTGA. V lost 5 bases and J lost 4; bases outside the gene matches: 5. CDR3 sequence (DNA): TGTGCCAGCAGCCGGGGGGACCGATACAATGAGCAGTTCTTC. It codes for CASSRGDRYNEQFF.

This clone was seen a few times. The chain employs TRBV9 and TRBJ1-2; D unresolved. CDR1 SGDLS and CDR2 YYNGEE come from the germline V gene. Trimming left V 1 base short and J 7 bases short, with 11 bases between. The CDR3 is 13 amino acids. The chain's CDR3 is CASSVPGRSGYTF. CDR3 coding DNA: TGTGCCAGCAGCGTACCGGGTAGATCTGGCTACACCTTC. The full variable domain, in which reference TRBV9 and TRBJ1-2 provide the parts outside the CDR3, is DSGVTQTPKHLITATGQRVTLRCSPRSGDLSVYWYQQSLDQGLQFLIQYYNGEERAKGNILERFSAQQFPDLHSELNLSSLELGDSALYFCASSVPGRSGYTFGSGTRLTVV.

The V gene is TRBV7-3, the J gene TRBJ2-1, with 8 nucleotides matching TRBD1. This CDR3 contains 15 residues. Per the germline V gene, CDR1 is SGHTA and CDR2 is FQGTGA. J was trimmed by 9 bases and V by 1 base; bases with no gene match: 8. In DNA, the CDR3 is TGTGCCAGCAGCTTAAGCAGGGGGCGGAATGGTGAGCAGTTCTTC. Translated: CASSLSRGRNGEQFF.

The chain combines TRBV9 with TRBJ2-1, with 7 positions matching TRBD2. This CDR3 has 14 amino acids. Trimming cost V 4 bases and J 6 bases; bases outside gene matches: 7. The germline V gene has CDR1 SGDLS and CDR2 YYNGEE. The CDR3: CASSFSGGSNEQFF. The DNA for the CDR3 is TGTGCCAGCAGCTTCTCGGGGGGAAGCAATGAGCAGTTCTTC.

The CDR3 nucleotides are TGTGCCAGCAGCCCGGGACAGGGGGCGTCCTACGAGCAGTACTTC. Encoded protein: CASSPGQGASYEQYF. V is TRBV28 and J is TRBJ2-7, with 12 bases lining up with TRBD1. Trimming at V came to 6 bases and at J to 1 base, leaving 4 bases not matched to a gene. Germline CDR1 reads MDHEN; CDR2 reads SYDVKM. The CDR3 has 15 residues.

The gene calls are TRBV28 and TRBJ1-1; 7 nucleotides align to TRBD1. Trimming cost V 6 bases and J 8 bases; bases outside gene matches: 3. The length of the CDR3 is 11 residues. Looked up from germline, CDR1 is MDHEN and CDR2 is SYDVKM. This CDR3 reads CASRIRGEAFF. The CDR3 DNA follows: TGTGCCAGCAGAATCAGGGGGGAAGCTTTCTTT.

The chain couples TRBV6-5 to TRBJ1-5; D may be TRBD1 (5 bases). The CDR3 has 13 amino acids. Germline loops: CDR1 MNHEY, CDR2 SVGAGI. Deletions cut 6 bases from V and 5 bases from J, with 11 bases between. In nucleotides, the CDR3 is TGTGCCAGCAGACCGGGACTCGATCAGCCCCAGCATTTT. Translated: CASRPGLDQPQHF.

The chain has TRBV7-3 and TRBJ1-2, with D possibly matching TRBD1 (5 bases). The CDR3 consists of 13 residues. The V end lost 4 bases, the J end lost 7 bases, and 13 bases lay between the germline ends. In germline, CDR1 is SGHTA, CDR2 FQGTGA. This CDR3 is CASSSYQGSGYTF. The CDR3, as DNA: TGTGCCAGCAGCTCGTATCAGGGCTCTGGCTACACCTTC. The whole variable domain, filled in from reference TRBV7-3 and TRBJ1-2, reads GAGVSQTPSNKVTEKGKYVELRCDPISGHTALYWYRQSLGQGPEFLIYFQGTGAADDSGLPNDRFFAVRPEGSVSTLKIQRTERGDSAVYLCASSSYQGSGYTFGSGTRLTVV.

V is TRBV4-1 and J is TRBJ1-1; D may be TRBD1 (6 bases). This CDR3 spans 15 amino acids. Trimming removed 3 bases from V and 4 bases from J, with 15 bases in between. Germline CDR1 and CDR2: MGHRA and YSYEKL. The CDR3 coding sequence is TGCGCCAGCAGCCATACGGACAGTTTGCTCACTGAAGCTTTCTTT. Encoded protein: CASSHTDSLLTEAFF.

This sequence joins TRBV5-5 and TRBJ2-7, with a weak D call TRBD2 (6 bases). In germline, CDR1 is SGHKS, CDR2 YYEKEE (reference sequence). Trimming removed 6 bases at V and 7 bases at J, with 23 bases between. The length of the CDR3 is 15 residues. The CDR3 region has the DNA TGTGCCAGCACCCCTCGCGGGGCAGGGCATAAAGAGCAGTACTTC. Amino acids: CASTPRGAGHKEQYF.

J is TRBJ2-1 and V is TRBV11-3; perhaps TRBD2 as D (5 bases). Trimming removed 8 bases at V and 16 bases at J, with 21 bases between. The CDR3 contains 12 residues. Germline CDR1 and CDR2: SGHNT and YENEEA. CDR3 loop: CASGPSGKDLFF. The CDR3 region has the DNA TGTGCCAGCGGCCCCTCCGGGAAGGATCTCTTCTTC. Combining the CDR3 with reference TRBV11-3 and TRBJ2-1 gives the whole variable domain EAGVVQSPRYKIIEKKQPVAFWCNPISGHNTLYWYLQNLGQGPELLIRYENEEAVDDSQLPKDRFSAERLKGVDSTLKIQPAELGDSAVYLCASGPSGKDLFFGPGTRLTVL.

CDR3 coding DNA: TGTGCCACCAGTGACCCGGTTTCATCTAGCACAGATACGCAGTATTTT. This codes for CATSDPVSSSTDTQYF. The gene calls are TRBV24-1 and TRBJ2-3; D not resolved. Germline V gives CDR1 KGHDR, CDR2 SFDVKD. Trimming shortened V by 4 bases and J by 0 bases, and 13 bases separated the two germline ends. The CDR3 is 16 residues long.

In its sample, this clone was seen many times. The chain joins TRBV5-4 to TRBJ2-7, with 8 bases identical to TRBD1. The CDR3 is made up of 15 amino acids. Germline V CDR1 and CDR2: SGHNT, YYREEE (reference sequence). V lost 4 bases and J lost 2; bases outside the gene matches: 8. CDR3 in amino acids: CASSPRTGNTYEQYF. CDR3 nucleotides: TGTGCCAGCAGCCCGCGGACAGGGAACACCTACGAGCAGTACTTC.

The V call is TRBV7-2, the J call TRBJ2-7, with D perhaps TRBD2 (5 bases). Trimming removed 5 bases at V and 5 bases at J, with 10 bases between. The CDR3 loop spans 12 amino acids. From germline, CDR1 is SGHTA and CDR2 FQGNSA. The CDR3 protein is CASSPGVNEQYF. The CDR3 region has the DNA TGTGCCAGCAGCCCCGGGGTTAACGAGCAGTACTTC.

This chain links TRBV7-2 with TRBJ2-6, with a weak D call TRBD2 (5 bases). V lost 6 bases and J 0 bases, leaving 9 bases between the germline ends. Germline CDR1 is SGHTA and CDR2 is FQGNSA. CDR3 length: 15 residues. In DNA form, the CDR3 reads TGTGCCAGCAGTCCCGGGAACTCTGGGGCCAACGTCCTGACTTTC. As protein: CASSPGNSGANVLTF.